The 26 T cell receptor beta chains below were found in one sample sequenced in a study of T cells after yellow fever vaccination. MiXCR, applied by TCRdb to the 5' RACE reads, yields one record per CDR3 protein. The sample yields tens of thousands of distinct CDR3 sequences, more than 5.5% seen once. The sequencing used CD8+ T cells sorted from PBMCs, collected 10 days after the first yellow fever vaccination. The receptors were gathered from a man aged 18 to 30 who received the YFV17D yellow fever vaccine.

The J gene is TRBJ1-5, the V gene TRBV15; 9 nucleotides match TRBD1. This CDR3 has 15 residues. With V trimmed by 5 bases and J by 6 bases, 8 bases remained unmatched. The V gene's germline CDR1 is LNHNV and CDR2 YYDKDF (reference sequence). The CDR3, as DNA: TGTGCCACCAGCGTGGACAGGGGTGTCACTCAGCCCCAGCATTTT. This sequence encodes CATSVDRGVTQPQHF.

This clonotype occurred many times. The V gene is TRBV7-3, the J gene TRBJ2-3; 7 bases are shared with TRBD2. Germline CDR1 is SGHTA and CDR2 is FQGTGA. With 5 bases clipped from V and 1 base from J, the junction kept 3 bases outside the gene matches. This CDR3 is built from 14 residues. CDR3 DNA: TGTGCCAGCAGCGAAACTAGCGGCACAGATACGCAGTATTTT. Its protein is CASSETSGTDTQYF.

This clonotype came up many times. The chain combines TRBV15 with TRBJ2-3; 11 bases map to TRBD2. The CDR3 runs 20 residues. Germline V gives CDR1 LNHNV, CDR2 YYDKDF (reference sequence). Trimming took 1 base from V and 2 from J; bases not matched to a gene: 14. For the CDR3, the DNA is TGTGCCACCAGCAGAGTCCTCCGGGAGCTAGCGGGGGGCCACACAGATACGCAGTATTTT. This translates into CATSRVLRELAGGHTDTQYF.

This clonotype was recorded a few times. This chain joins TRBV7-6 and TRBJ2-5; 7 bases align to TRBD2. Germline V lookup: CDR1 SGHVS, CDR2 FNYEAQ. The CDR3 runs to 14 residues. V shed 5 bases, J shed 1 base, and the junction held 4 bases outside the gene matches. For the CDR3, the DNA is TGTGCCAGCAGCGCGGTAGCGGGCCAAGAGACCCAGTACTTC. It specifies CASSAVAGQETQYF.

A word on this clonotype: A much larger clone differs by one base, so this may be a read error. V and J are TRBV21-1 and TRBJ1-4. TRBV21-1 is labeled a pseudogene. This CDR3 is 16 amino acids long. The CDR3 spells CDSSRPTPSWGEKLFF. The CDR3 bases are TGTGACAGCAGCCGTCCGACACCCTCGTGGGGTGAAAAACTGTTTTTT.

There are many counts of this clonotype. The rearrangement joins TRBV4-3 to TRBJ2-3, with 8 positions matching TRBD2. The CDR3 contains 16 residues. Germline V gene sequence: CDR1 LGHNA, CDR2 YSLEER. With V trimmed by 4 bases and J by 3 bases, 9 bases remained unmatched. CDR3 protein: CASSPAGLVSTDTQYF. The CDR3 coding sequence is TGCGCCAGCAGCCCTGCGGGACTAGTATCGACAGATACGCAGTATTTT.

This clonotype has ten or more counts. The V and J genes are TRBV9 and TRBJ1-4; 10 positions agree with TRBD1. Unmatched junction bases numbered 9, after V lost 4 bases and J lost 6 bases. CDR1 and CDR2 (germline): SGDLS, YYNGEE. This CDR3 contains 16 residues. CDR3 nucleotide sequence: TGTGCCAGCAGCCCCGAGGGGACAGGGGCTGATGAAAAACTGTTTTTT. Translating it yields CASSPEGTGADEKLFF. The full variable domain, with the rest looked up from reference TRBV9 and TRBJ1-4, is DSGVTQTPKHLITATGQRVTLRCSPRSGDLSVYWYQQSLDQGLQFLIQYYNGEERAKGNILERFSAQQFPDLHSELNLSSLELGDSALYFCASSPEGTGADEKLFFGSGTQLSVL.

The chain combines TRBV5-5 with TRBJ1-5; 8 nucleotides agree with TRBD1. The CDR3 consists of 15 residues. Germline V lookup: CDR1 SGHKS, CDR2 YYEKEE (reference sequence). Trimming at V came to 4 bases and at J to 6 bases, leaving 9 bases not matched to a gene. The CDR3 nucleotides read TGTGCCAGCAGCCCGGACAGGGACTTTTCTCAGCCCCAGCATTTT. This codes for CASSPDRDFSQPQHF. The full variable domain, rest sourced from reference TRBV5-5 and TRBJ1-5, is DAGVTQSPTHLIKTRGQQVTLRCSPISGHKSVSWYQQVLGQGPQFIFQYYEKEERGRGNFPDRFSARQFPNYSSELNVNALLLGDSALYLCASSPDRDFSQPQHFGDGTRLSIL.

This clonotype was observed many times. This chain uses TRBV28 with TRBJ2-3, with 9 bases lining up with TRBD2. V gave up 2 bases and J gave up 2 bases; unmatched junction bases: 5. The CDR3 length is 16 residues. Germline V gene sequence: CDR1 MDHEN, CDR2 SYDVKM. For the CDR3, the DNA is TGTGCCAGCAGTTTAGTGTTAGCGGGAGCCACAGATACGCAGTATTTT. Encoded protein: CASSLVLAGATDTQYF.

This clonotype was found many times. The chain uses TRBV28 and TRBJ2-5; TRBD1 aligns across 9 bases. Trimming cost V 2 bases and J 5 bases; bases outside gene matches: 3. The CDR3 totals 14 residues. Germline values: CDR1 MDHEN, CDR2 SYDVKM. The DNA for the CDR3 is TGTGCCAGCAGTTTAGGGACAGGGTGGGAGACCCAGTACTTC. Amino acids: CASSLGTGWETQYF. Combining the CDR3 with reference TRBV28 and TRBJ2-5 gives the whole variable domain DVKVTQSSRYLVKRTGEKVFLECVQDMDHENMFWYRQDPGLGLRLIYFSYDVKMKEKGDIPEGYSVSREKKERFSLILESASTNQTSMYLCASSLGTGWETQYFGPGTRLLVL.

This clonotype has a count of ten or more. V and J are TRBV11-1 and TRBJ1-2; 8 bases agree with TRBD1. The germline gives CDR1 SGHAT, CDR2 FQDESV (reference sequence). The trim removed 3 bases at V and 0 bases at J, leaving 3 bases unmatched. CDR3 length equals 15 residues. The CDR3 coding sequence is TGTGCCAGCAGCTTGGGGACAGGAGCTAACTATGGCTACACCTTC. The encoded protein is CASSLGTGANYGYTF.

This clonotype was picked up many times. V and J are TRBV4-2 and TRBJ2-2; D possibly corresponds to TRBD1 (6 bases). Germline V CDR1 and CDR2: LGHNA, YNFKEQ. Trimming cost V 0 bases and J 4 bases, with 12 bases left between them. The CDR3 length is 16 residues. Written as DNA, the CDR3 is TGTGCCAGCAGCCAAGAGTTCCCAGGGGCCACCGGGGAGCTGTTTTTT. Its protein is CASSQEFPGATGELFF.

The table lists this clonotype with many counts. V gene TRBV5-5 combines with J gene TRBJ2-1; D is unclear. Trimming cost V 1 base and J 8 bases, with 22 bases left between them. The CDR3 extends over 17 amino acids. Germline CDR1 and CDR2: SGHKS and YYEKEE (reference sequence). The CDR3 spells CASSLFGLNSEGDEQFF. CDR3 in DNA: TGTGCCAGCAGCTTGTTCGGGCTTAATTCCGAAGGCGATGAGCAGTTCTTC.

This clonotype was found many times. Written as DNA, the CDR3 is TGTGCTAGTGGTTTCGGGACAGGAGTCTTTGAGCAGTTCTTC. Protein sequence: CASGFGTGVFEQFF. This chain connects TRBV12-5 to TRBJ2-1; 8 positions agree with TRBD1. Per the germline V gene, CDR1 is LGHNT and CDR2 is FRNRAP. The CDR3 length is 14 residues. The V segment lost 3 bases and the J segment 9 bases; nucleotides outside the gene matches: 7.

This clonotype showed up many times. The chain carries TRBV4-3 and TRBJ2-2; tentatively, D is TRBD2 (6 bases). Trimming pared 4 bases from V and 5 bases from J, leaving 14 bases between. The CDR3 is 15 amino acids. The germline V gene encodes CDR1 LGHNA and CDR2 YSLEER. As DNA, the CDR3 is TGCGCCAGCAGCCTCACGGGACTGGAGACCGGGGAGCTGTTTTTT. Amino acids: CASSLTGLETGELFF.

This clonotype was recorded at least ten times. The V gene is TRBV7-9, the J gene TRBJ2-2; D possibly corresponds to TRBD2 (6 bases). This CDR3 contains 16 residues. Looked up from germline, CDR1 is SEHNR and CDR2 is FQNEAQ (reference sequence). With 5 bases removed from V and 2 bases from J, the gap between germline ends came to 15 bases. CDR3 region: CASSPPSGLNTGELFF. In nucleotides, the CDR3 is TGTGCCAGCAGCCCACCTTCGGGACTCAACACCGGGGAGCTGTTTTTT.

This clonotype was detected ten times or more. The chain links TRBV5-1 to TRBJ2-3; D may be TRBD2 (6 bases). The germline V and J ends were trimmed by 0 bases and 0 bases, with 8 bases remaining between them. The CDR3 consists of 15 residues. Per germline, CDR1 SGHRS and CDR2 YFSETQ. The CDR3 DNA follows: TGCGCCAGCAGCTTGGGTCTAGCGAGCACAGATACGCAGTATTTT. This codes for CASSLGLASTDTQYF.

This clonotype was recorded many times. The chain uses TRBV7-2 and TRBJ2-4; D might be TRBD1 (6 bases). V shed 4 bases and J shed 8 bases, with 15 bases lying between them. The CDR3 is made up of 14 amino acids. Germline values: CDR1 SGHTA, CDR2 FQGNSA. CDR3 DNA: TGTGCCAGCAGCTCCGCCGACAGGTCGGACATTCAGTACTTC. Translated: CASSSADRSDIQYF.

Details on this clonotype: Given a much more abundant clone one base away, this may be a read error. The chain uses TRBV20-1 and TRBJ2-3, with D possibly TRBD2 on 7 matching bases. The CDR3 is 15 residues long. V was shortened by 5 bases and J by 7 bases, with 22 bases between the two germline ends. Germline assignment: CDR1 DFQATT and CDR2 SNEGSKA (reference sequence). The CDR3, as DNA: TGCAGTGCTGGGGGGCGCGGGCTCGGGGGGTATACGCAGTATTTT. Protein: CSAGGRGLGGYTQYF.

This clonotype has more than one count but fewer than ten. The gene calls are TRBV29-1 and TRBJ1-1; D might be TRBD1 (6 bases). CDR3 length equals 15 residues. Trimming pared 3 bases from V and 5 bases from J, leaving 19 bases between. Germline V lookup: CDR1 SQVTM, CDR2 ANQGSEA. This CDR3 is CSVDGQGFLRTEAFF. In nucleotides, the CDR3 is TGCAGCGTTGACGGTCAGGGGTTCTTAAGGACTGAAGCTTTCTTT.

In its sample, this clonotype was seen many times. The rearrangement joins TRBV6-5 to TRBJ2-7; tentative D call: TRBD2 (6 bases). CDR1 and CDR2 (germline): MNHEY, SVGAGI. The CDR3 contains 16 residues. With 6 bases removed from V and 2 bases from J, the gap between germline ends came to 20 bases. The CDR3 is CASSHTSASAAYEQYF. DNA of the CDR3: TGTGCCAGCAGCCACACCTCGGCTAGCGCCGCCTACGAGCAGTACTTC.

This clonotype came up many times. The chain carries TRBV6-2 or TRBV6-3 and TRBJ2-2, with D hard to call. The germline CDR1 and CDR2 sequences are MNHEY and SVGEGT. Trimming pared 6 bases from V and 7 bases from J, leaving 12 bases between. This CDR3 has 13 amino acids. The CDR3 region is CASRLLPLGELFF. The CDR3 nucleotides read TGTGCCAGCAGACTTCTCCCTCTCGGGGAGCTGTTTTTT.

This clonotype was counted at least ten times. V is TRBV15 and J is TRBJ2-2, with a weak D call TRBD1 (5 bases). Deletions cut 2 bases from V and 2 bases from J, with 6 bases between. CDR1 is LNHNV, CDR2 YYDKDF, per germline (reference sequence). The CDR3 spans 14 residues. This CDR3 reads CATSRQGNTGELFF. The CDR3 region has the DNA TGTGCCACCAGCAGACAGGGAAACACCGGGGAGCTGTTTTTT. The full variable domain, completed using reference TRBV15 and TRBJ2-2, is DAMVIQNPRYQVTQFGKPVTLSCSQTLNHNVMYWYQQKSSQAPKLLFHYYDKDFNNEADTPDNFQSRRPNTSFCFLDIRSPGLGDTAMYLCATSRQGNTGELFFGEGSRLTVL.

This clonotype was found many times. This chain connects TRBV5-1 to TRBJ2-6; D is unclear. Trimming pared 4 bases from V and 0 bases from J, leaving 11 bases between. The CDR3 spans 16 residues. CDR1 and CDR2 (germline): SGHRS, YFSETQ. The CDR3 DNA is TGCGCCAGCAGCCCTGAAGGCAGCTCTGGGGCCAACGTCCTGACTTTC. Translated: CASSPEGSSGANVLTF.

Note on this clonotype: The junction departs from the called germline gene at one end, perhaps through a read error. The CDR3 is CASNLRGAEQFF. Written as DNA, the CDR3 is TGTGCCAGCAACTTAAGGGGAGCTGAGCAGTTCTTC. The chain is built from TRBV13 and TRBJ2-1, with D tentatively TRBD1 or TRBD2 (5 bases each). CDR1 PRHDT and CDR2 FYEKMQ come from the germline V gene (reference sequence). This CDR3 has 12 amino acids.

This chain connects TRBV12-3 or TRBV12-4 to TRBJ2-1; 10 bases fit TRBD2. This CDR3 contains 16 residues. V trimming: 4 bases; J trimming: 9 bases; junction bases outside the gene matches: 12. CDR3 amino acids: CASSSQSGGAYGEQFF. The CDR3 coding sequence is TGTGCCAGCAGTTCCCAGAGCGGGGGGGCCTATGGTGAGCAGTTCTTC.